Detailed here is one T cell receptor (beta chain). The data originate from a study of blood T cell repertoires in COVID-19. Original processing notes: Counts of nucleated cells, estimated from reference gene primer amplification, were obtained. Here immunoSEQ multiplex PCR was the method, and the copy in TCRdb shows in-frame clones only, minus some. That table is the source of V, J and clone size, and D and trimming were worked out from the DNA. The sample has 300,000 to 350,000 clones; around 88% are singletons. Germline values: CDR1 LGHNT, CDR2 FRNRAP. The CDR3 is 13 amino acids. The trim removed 1 base at V and 6 bases at J, leaving 2 bases unmatched.

The sample was peripheral blood. This sequence originates from a woman in her thirties with COVID-19, enrolled during active disease. The chain combines TRBV12-5 with TRBJ1-1; 7 bases are a match to TRBD1. For the CDR3, the DNA is TGTGCTAGTGGTTTGGGGACAGGCCCTGAAGCTTTCTTT. This encodes CASGLGTGPEAFF.